This is a list of T cell receptor beta chains from one sample in a study of T cells in Graves' hyperthyroidism and ophthalmopathy. TCRdb fed the multiplex PCR reads into MiXCR, producing one record per CDR3 protein. The sample records some 300,000 distinct CDR3 sequences, 16% being singletons. Sequenced sample: blood. These receptors all stem from a man aged 25-40 years with Graves' hyperthyroidism. CDR3s include the opening cysteine and the closing phenylalanine or tryptophan.

j_call,v_call,cdr3_aa
TRBJ1-5,TRBV28,CASRVGQGSNQPQHF
TRBJ2-2,TRBV24-1,CATSDGGLADTGELFF
TRBJ2-7,TRBV14,CASSHDLASYEQYF
TRBJ2-5,TRBV7-3,CASSPRGLGQETQYF
TRBJ1-1,TRBV20-1,CSAADRLAEAFF
TRBJ2-3,TRBV18,CASSPGRGQKDTQYF
TRBJ1-5,TRBV2,CASSEEGGAGPQHF
TRBJ2-3,TRBV28,CASTPGPLQDTQYF
TRBJ2-1,TRBV30,CAWSVIDEQFF
TRBJ1-1,TRBV10-3,CATATGMNTEAFF
TRBJ2-3,TRBV4-2,CASRQGATDTQYF
TRBJ1-1,TRBV29-1,CSVEPGGNTEAFF
TRBJ2-7,TRBV27,CASSLGDTSYEQYF
TRBJ1-2,TRBV20-1,CSARGALFGYTF
TRBJ2-1,TRBV20-1,CSAVSGKSSYNEQFF
TRBJ1-2,TRBV11-2,CASSSYKTGNYGYTF
TRBJ2-1,TRBV20-1,CSARRLAGDGGGENEQFF
TRBJ1-2,TRBV20-1,CSSTGGAADGYTF
TRBJ2-5,TRBV5-1,CASSWRTSGAQETQYF
TRBJ2-3,TRBV28,CASSLIAEGVLGTDTQYF
TRBJ2-7,TRBV7-6,CASSSGHEQYF
TRBJ2-1,TRBV28,CASLKVERLNNEQFF
TRBJ1-4,TRBV2,CASNLDMNEKLFF
TRBJ1-2,TRBV4-1,CASSRSDGGGGGFTF
TRBJ2-1,TRBV3-1,CASSQGTSGRVNEQFF
TRBJ2-5,TRBV4-1,CASSQSASREETQYF
TRBJ2-2,TRBV5-8,CASRSGQGAAGELFF
TRBJ2-5,TRBV6-1,CASSLAGAGKTQYF
TRBJ2-7,TRBV10-2,CASRSGQGASYEQYF
TRBJ2-7,TRBV2,CAQLSARTYEQYF
TRBJ2-1,TRBV12-3/TRBV12-4,CASSRSNEQFF
TRBJ2-7,TRBV27,CASRGTGTSGRLGEQYF